This TCR beta chain was retrieved from a study of metastatic and nonmetastatic thyroid tumors. Overall study context: Across peripheral blood and tumor or nodule tissue samples taken from malignant and benign thyroid patients, the repertoires were compared with one another.

No treatment of any kind had been given to any patient before thyroid surgery. The study's findings and limits: The reported finding was significantly higher TCR beta diversity in malignant thyroid tumors relative to benign nodules, in blood and tumor.

Concerning this clone: Its antigen is not known. The conserved phenylalanine or tryptophan is not found at the CDR3 terminus, so this likely reflects a read error. The DNA is omitted, as the CDR3 cannot be located on it reliably, and the CDR3 follows TCRdb's listing.

TCRdb reprocessed the PCR reads using MiXCR. The sample has tens of thousands of clones, roughly 20% seen once. Germline CDR1 and CDR2: MDHEN and SYDVKM. The CDR3 has 12 amino acids, counting both end residues. The chain links TRBV28 to TRBJ1-2; TRBD1 reflects the table's D call only, with no check against the DNA. This TCR was recovered from a female donor with papillary thyroid cancer or a benign thyroid nodule (not recorded which). Some clones in this sample may be carry-over from other donors' samples. The material sequenced was blood. The chain's CDR3 is CASSEGALGYAL.